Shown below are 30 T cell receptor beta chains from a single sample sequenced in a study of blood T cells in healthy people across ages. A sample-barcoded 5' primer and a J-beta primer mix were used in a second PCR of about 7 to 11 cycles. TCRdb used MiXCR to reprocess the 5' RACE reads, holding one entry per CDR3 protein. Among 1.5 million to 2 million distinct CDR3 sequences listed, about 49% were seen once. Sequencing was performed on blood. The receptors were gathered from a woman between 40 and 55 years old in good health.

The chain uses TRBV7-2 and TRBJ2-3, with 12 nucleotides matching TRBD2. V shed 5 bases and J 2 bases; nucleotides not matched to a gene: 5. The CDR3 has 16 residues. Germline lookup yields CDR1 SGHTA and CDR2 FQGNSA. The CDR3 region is CASSPTSGGYTDTQYF. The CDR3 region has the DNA TGTGCCAGCAGCCCGACTAGCGGGGGCTACACAGATACGCAGTATTTT.

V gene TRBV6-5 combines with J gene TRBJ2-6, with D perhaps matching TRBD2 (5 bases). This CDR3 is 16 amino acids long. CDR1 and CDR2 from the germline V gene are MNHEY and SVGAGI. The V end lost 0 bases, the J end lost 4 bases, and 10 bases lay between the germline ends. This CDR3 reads CASSYSWTGGANVLTF. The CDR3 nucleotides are TGTGCCAGCAGTTACTCTTGGACGGGAGGGGCCAACGTCCTGACTTTC.

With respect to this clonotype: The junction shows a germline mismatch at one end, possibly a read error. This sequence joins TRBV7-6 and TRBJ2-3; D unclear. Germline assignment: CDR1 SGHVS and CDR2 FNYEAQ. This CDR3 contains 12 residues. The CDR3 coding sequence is TGTGCTAGCAGCCGACATGGGGATACGCAGTATTTT. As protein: CASSRHGDTQYF.

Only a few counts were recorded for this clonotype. The CDR3 DNA reads as TGTGCCAGCACCTCACTGGATCAGCCCCAGCATTTT. Amino acid sequence: CASTSLDQPQHF. The V and J genes are TRBV12-3 or TRBV12-4 and TRBJ1-5; D call uncertain. The CDR3 has 12 residues. The V end lost 7 bases, the J end lost 5 bases, and 9 bases lay between the germline ends.

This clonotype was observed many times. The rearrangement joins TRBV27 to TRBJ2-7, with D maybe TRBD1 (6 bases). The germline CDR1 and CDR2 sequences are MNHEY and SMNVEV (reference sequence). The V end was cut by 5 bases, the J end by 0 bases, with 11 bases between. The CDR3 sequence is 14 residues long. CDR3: CASSPGVSSYEQYF. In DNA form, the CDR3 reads TGTGCCAGCAGTCCAGGGGTGAGCTCCTACGAGCAGTACTTC.

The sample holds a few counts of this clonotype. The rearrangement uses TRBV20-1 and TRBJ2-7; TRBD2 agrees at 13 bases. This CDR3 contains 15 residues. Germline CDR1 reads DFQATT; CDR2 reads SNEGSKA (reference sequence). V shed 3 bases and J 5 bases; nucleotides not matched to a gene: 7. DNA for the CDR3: TGCAGTGCTAGGAGACTAGCGGGGGGCCACCACGAGCAGTACTTC. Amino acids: CSARRLAGGHHEQYF.

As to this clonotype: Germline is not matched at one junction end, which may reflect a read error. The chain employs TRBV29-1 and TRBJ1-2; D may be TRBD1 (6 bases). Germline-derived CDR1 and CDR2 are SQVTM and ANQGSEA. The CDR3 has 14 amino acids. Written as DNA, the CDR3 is TGCAGCGTTGCAACAGGGAAGACTCTATATGGTTACACCTTC. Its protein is CSVATGKTLYGYTF.

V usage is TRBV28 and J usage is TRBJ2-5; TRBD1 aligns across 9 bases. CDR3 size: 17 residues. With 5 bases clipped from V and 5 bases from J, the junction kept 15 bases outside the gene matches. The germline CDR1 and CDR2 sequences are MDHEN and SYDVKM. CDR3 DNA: TGTGCCAGCAGTAAATCTATTCTGACAGGGGGGGACGAGACCCAGTACTTC. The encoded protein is CASSKSILTGGDETQYF.

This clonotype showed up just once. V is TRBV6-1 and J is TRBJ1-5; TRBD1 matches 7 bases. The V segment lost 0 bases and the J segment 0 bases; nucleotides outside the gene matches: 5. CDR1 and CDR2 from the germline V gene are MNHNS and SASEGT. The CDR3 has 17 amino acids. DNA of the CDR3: TGTGCCAGCAGTGAAGCTTGGGGACAGTATAGCAATCAGCCCCAGCATTTT. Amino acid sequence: CASSEAWGQYSNQPQHF.

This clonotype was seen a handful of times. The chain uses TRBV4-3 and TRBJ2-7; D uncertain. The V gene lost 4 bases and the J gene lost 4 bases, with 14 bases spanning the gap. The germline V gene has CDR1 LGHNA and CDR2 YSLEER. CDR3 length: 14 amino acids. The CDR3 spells CASSLYLDLYEQYF. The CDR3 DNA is TGCGCCAGCAGCCTGTATTTGGACCTGTACGAGCAGTACTTC.

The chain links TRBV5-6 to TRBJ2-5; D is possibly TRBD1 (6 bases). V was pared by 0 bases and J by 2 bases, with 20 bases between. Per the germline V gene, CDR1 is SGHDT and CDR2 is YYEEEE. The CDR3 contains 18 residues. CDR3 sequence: CASSLGLGDGQPQETQYF. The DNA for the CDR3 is TGTGCCAGCAGCTTGGGACTGGGTGACGGACAGCCTCAAGAGACCCAGTACTTC.

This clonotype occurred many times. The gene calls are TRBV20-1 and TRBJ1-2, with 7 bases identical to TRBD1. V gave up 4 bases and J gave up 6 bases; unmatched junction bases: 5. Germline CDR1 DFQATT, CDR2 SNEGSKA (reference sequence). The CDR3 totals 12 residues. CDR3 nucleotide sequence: TGCAGTGCTATCGATCAGGGGGATGGCTACACCTTC. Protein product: CSAIDQGDGYTF.

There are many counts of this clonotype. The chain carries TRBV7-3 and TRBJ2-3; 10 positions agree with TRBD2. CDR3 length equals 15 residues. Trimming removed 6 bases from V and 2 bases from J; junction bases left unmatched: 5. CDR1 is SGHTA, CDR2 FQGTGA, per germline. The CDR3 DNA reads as TGTGCCAGCAGTTCCAGCGGGGGGGCCACAGATACGCAGTATTTT. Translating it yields CASSSSGGATDTQYF.

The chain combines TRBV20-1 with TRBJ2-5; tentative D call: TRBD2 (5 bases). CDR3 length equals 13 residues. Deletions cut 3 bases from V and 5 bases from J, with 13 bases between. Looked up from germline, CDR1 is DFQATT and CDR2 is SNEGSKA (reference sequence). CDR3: CSARRPSWETQYF. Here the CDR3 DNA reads TGCAGTGCTAGGCGACCTAGCTGGGAGACCCAGTACTTC.

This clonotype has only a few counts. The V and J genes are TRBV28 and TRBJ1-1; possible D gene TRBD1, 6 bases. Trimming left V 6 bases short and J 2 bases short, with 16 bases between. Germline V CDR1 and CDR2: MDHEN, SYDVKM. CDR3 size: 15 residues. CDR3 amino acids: CASSPLTGQNTEAFF. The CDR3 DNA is TGTGCCAGCAGCCCTTTGACGGGACAAAACACTGAAGCTTTCTTT.

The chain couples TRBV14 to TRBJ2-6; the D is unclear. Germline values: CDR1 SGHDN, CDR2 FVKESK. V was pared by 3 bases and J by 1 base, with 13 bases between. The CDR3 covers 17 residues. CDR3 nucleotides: TGTGCCAGCAGCCACGAAATACGGAAGTCTGGGGCCAACGTCCTGACTTTC. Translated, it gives CASSHEIRKSGANVLTF.

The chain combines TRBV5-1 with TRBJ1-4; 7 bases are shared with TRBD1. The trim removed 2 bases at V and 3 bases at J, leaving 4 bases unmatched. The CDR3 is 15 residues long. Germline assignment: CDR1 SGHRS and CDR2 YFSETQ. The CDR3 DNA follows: TGCGCCAGCAGCTTCATCAGGGGGGCTAATGAAAAACTGTTTTTT. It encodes CASSFIRGANEKLFF.

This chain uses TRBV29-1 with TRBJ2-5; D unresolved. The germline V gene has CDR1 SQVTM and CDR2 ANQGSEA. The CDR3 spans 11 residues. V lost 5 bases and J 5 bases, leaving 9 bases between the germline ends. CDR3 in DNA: TGCAGCGTTTGGATGGGGGAGACCCAGTACTTC. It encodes CSVWMGETQYF.

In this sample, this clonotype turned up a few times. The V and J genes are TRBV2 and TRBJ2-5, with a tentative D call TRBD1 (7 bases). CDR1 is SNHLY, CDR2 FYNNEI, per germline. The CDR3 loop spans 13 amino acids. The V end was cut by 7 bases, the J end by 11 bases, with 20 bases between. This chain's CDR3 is CASTRTGLGGQYF. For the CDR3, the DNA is TGTGCCAGCACCAGGACAGGTCTAGGGGGGCAGTACTTC. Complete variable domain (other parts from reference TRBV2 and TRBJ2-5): EPEVTQTPSHQVTQMGQEVILRCVPISNHLYFYWYRQILGQKVEFLVSFYNNEISEKSEIFDDQFSVERPDGSNFTLKIRSTKLEDSAMYFCASTRTGLGGQYFGPGTRLLVL.

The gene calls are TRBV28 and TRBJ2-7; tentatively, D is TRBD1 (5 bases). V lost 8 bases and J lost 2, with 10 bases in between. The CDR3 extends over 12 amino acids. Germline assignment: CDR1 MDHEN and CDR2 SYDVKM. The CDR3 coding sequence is TGTGCCAGCTACCGACAGACCTACGAGCAGTACTTC. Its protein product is CASYRQTYEQYF.

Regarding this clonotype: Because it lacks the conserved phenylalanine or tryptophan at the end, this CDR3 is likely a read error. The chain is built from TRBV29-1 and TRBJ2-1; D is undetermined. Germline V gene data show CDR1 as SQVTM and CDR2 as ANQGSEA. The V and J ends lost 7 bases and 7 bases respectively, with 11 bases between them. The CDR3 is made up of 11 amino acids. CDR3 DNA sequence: TGCAGCGGCCGACTGATTAATGAGCAGTTCCTC. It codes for CSGRLINEQFL.

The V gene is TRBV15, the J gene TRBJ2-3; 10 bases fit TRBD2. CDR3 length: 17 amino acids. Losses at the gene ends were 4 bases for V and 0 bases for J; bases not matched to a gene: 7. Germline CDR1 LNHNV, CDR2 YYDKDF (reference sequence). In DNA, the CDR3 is TGTGCCACCAGCATATGGACTAGCGGAGCCAGCACAGATACGCAGTATTTT. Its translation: CATSIWTSGASTDTQYF.

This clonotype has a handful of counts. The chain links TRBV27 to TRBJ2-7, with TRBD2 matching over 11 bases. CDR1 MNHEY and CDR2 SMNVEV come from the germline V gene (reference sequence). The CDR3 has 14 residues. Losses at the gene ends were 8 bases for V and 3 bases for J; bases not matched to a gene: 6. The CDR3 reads CASSPSGGIYEQYF. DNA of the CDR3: TGTGCCAGCTCGCCTAGCGGGGGGATCTACGAGCAGTACTTC.

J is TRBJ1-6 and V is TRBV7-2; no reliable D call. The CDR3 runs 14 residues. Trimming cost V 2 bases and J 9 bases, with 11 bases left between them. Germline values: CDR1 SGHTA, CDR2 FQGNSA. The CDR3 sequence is CASSLFSGASPLHF. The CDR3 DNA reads TGTGCCAGCAGCTTATTCAGTGGTGCTTCACCCCTCCACTTT.

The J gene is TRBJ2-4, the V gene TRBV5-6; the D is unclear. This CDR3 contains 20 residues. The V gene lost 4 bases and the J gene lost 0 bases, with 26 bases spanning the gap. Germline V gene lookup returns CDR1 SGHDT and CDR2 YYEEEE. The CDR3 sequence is CASSLLTFLLTHLAKNIQYF. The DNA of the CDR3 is TGTGCCAGCAGCCTGCTGACCTTTCTCCTCACCCATCTAGCCAAAAACATTCAGTACTTC.

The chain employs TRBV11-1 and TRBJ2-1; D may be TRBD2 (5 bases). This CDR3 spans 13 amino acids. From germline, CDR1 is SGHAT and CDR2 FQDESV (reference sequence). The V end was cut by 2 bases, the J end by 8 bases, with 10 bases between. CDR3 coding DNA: TGTGCCAGCAGCTTACCGGGCGGGTATGAGCAGTTCTTC. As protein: CASSLPGGYEQFF.

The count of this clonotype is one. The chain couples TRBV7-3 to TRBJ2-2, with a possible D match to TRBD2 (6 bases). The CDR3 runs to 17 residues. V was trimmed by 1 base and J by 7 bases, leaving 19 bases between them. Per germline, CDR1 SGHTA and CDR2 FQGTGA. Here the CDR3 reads CASSLNSGRFRLGELFF. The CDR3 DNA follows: TGTGCCAGCAGCTTAAACAGCGGGCGTTTCAGACTCGGGGAGCTGTTTTTT.

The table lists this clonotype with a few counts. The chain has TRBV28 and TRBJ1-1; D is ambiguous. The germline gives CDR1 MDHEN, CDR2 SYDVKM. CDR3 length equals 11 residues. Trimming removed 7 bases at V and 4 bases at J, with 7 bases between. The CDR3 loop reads CASNQGTEAFF. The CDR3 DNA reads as TGTGCCAGCAATCAAGGCACTGAAGCTTTCTTT.

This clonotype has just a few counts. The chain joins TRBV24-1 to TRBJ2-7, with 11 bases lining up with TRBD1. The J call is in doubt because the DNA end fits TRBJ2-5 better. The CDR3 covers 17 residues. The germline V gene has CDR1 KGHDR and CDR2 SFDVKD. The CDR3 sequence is CATSDPQPGQGGETQYF. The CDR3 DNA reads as TGTGCCACCAGTGACCCGCAACCGGGACAGGGGGGAGAGACCCAGTACTTC.

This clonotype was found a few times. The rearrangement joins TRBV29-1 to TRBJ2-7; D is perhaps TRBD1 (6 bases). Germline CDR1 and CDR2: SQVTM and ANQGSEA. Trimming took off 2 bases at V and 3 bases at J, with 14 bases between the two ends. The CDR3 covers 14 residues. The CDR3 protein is CSVENGTLFYEQYF. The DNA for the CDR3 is TGCAGCGTTGAAAACGGGACACTCTTCTACGAGCAGTACTTC.